Below, 26 T cell receptor beta chains from the same sample are listed, as sequenced in a study of T-cell reconstitution after alpha-beta-depleted transplantation in children (dated by TCRdb to the mid-2010s). Library generation was performed with PCR. Instrument used: Illumina HiSeq 2500. Molecular barcoding was employed in the preparation of TCR libraries, with unique molecular identifiers being used to normalize TCRbeta repertoire quantification. TCRdb itself trimmed the public reads at Q25 with fastp, ran MiXCR and retained productive beta chains. Each record represents a unique CDR3 protein, reported with the most common genes and DNA among its rows. The sample table lists about 610,000 distinct CDR3 sequences, more than 9% of them with a count of one. The ten largest clones represent around 4% of the sample. Sample: PBMCs from the stem cell graft donor, taken from the stem cell graft. These receptors all come from a human donor who donated a stem cell graft to a child with acute myeloid leukemia.

This clonotype has only a few counts. The chain has TRBV2 and TRBJ2-3; TRBD1 matches at 8 bases. Germline-derived CDR1 and CDR2 are SNHLY and FYNNEI. The CDR3 is 14 amino acids. With 6 bases clipped from V and 5 bases from J, the junction kept 7 bases outside the gene matches. The CDR3, as DNA: TGTGCCAGCAGGGACAGGGTATCGATAGATACGCAGTATTTT. As protein: CASRDRVSIDTQYF. The full variable domain, rest sourced from reference TRBV2 and TRBJ2-3, is EPEVTQTPSHQVTQMGQEVILRCVPISNHLYFYWYRQILGQKVEFLVSFYNNEISEKSEIFDDQFSVERPDGSNFTLKIRSTKLEDSAMYFCASRDRVSIDTQYFGPGTRLTVL.

This chain connects TRBV5-1 to TRBJ2-7; 12 bases match TRBD2. Germline CDR1 SGHRS, CDR2 YFSETQ. V lost 4 bases to trimming and J lost 3 bases; unmatched junction nucleotides: 20. The CDR3 runs 20 residues. The CDR3 sequence is CASSPWTSGKGTGQIYEQYF. The DNA for the CDR3 is TGCGCCAGCAGCCCCTGGACTAGCGGGAAAGGTACGGGGCAGATCTACGAGCAGTACTTC.

This chain connects TRBV4-3 to TRBJ2-2, with TRBD1 identical over 7 bases. Germline-derived CDR1 and CDR2 are LGHNA and YSLEER. The CDR3 sequence is 15 residues long. The J segment lost 0 bases and the V segment lost 6 bases, leaving 4 bases of the junction unmatched. Here the CDR3 reads CASRQGSPNTGELFF. CDR3 coding DNA: TGCGCCAGCAGACAGGGGAGCCCGAACACCGGGGAGCTGTTTTTT.

The V call is TRBV20-1, the J call TRBJ2-1; 7 bases map to TRBD2. The length of the CDR3 is 14 residues. CDR1 DFQATT and CDR2 SNEGSKA come from the germline V gene (reference sequence). J gave up 9 bases and V 2 bases, and 10 bases lay outside the gene matches. CDR3 sequence (DNA): TGCAGTGCTAGAATAGTGGGAGGGCCCGGTGAGCAGTTCTTC. Its protein is CSARIVGGPGEQFF.

This clonotype was picked up a small number of times. The V call is TRBV6-5, the J call TRBJ2-3; 9 bases line up with TRBD1. Per the germline V gene, CDR1 is MNHEY and CDR2 is SVGAGI. The CDR3 length is 18 residues. The V gene end was trimmed by 4 bases and the J gene end by 3 bases; junction bases not matched to a gene: 14. The CDR3 is CASSLAFGGQGRTDTQYF. The DNA for the CDR3 is TGTGCCAGCAGTTTGGCCTTCGGGGGACAGGGTAGGACAGATACGCAGTATTTT.

This chain joins TRBV20-1 and TRBJ2-3; 8 nucleotides line up with TRBD1. The CDR3 length is 14 residues. Germline CDR1 reads DFQATT; CDR2 reads SNEGSKA (reference sequence). V shed 6 bases, J shed 1 base, and the junction held 6 bases outside the gene matches. CDR3 amino acids: CSAPDRGGTDTQYF. Written as DNA, the CDR3 is TGCAGTGCGCCAGACAGGGGAGGCACAGATACGCAGTATTTT.

The V call is TRBV7-8, the J call TRBJ1-2; D is unclear. Trimming stripped 4 bases from V and 1 base from J, with 16 bases between. CDR1 and CDR2 (germline): SGHVS, FQNEAQ. This CDR3 is 16 amino acids long. As DNA, the CDR3 is TGTGCCAGCAGCTCCCTCCGGCGACTAGATAACTATGGCTACACCTTC. Translated, it gives CASSSLRRLDNYGYTF.

This clonotype has at least ten counts. The V and J genes are TRBV12-3 or TRBV12-4 and TRBJ2-1; 9 bases line up with TRBD2. With V trimmed by 2 bases and J by 4 bases, 0 bases remained unmatched. This CDR3 has 14 amino acids. CDR3 sequence reads: CASSLLAGYNEQFF. In DNA, the CDR3 is TGTGCCAGCAGTTTACTAGCGGGGTACAATGAGCAGTTCTTC.

Concerning this clonotype itself: Possible read error: a much larger clone is one base away. This chain uses TRBV7-2 with TRBJ2-7; D unclear. CDR1 and CDR2 (germline): SGHTA, FQGNSA. The CDR3 has 14 residues. The CDR3 is CASSLKGISCEQYF. CDR3 bases: TGTGCCAGCAGCTTAAAGGGAATCTCCTGCGAGCAGTACTTC. The full variable domain, in which reference TRBV7-2 and TRBJ2-7 provide the parts outside the CDR3, is GAGVSQSPSNKVTEKGKDVELRCDPISGHTALYWYRQSLGQGLEFLIYFQGNSAPDKSGLPSDRFSAERTGGSVSTLTIQRTQQEDSAVYLCASSLKGISCEQYFGPGTRLTVT.

At least ten counts were recorded for this clonotype. The chain links TRBV18 to TRBJ2-5, with D perhaps matching TRBD2 (5 bases). The CDR3 is 16 residues long. The V gene's germline CDR1 is KGHSH and CDR2 LQKENI. V shed 5 bases and J shed 4 bases, with 20 bases lying between them. In nucleotides, the CDR3 is TGTGCCAGCTCAACCCTAGGAGTTCAGGCGGGAGAGACCCAGTACTTC. It codes for CASSTLGVQAGETQYF.

This clonotype was recorded many times. The chain links TRBV4-3 to TRBJ2-7; no definite D call. This CDR3 region has 16 residues. The germline gives CDR1 LGHNA, CDR2 YSLEER. Trimming left V 5 bases short and J 0 bases short, with 17 bases between. The chain's CDR3 is CASSIFQRLSSYEQYF. The DNA for the CDR3 is TGCGCCAGCAGCATTTTTCAACGGTTGAGCTCCTACGAGCAGTACTTC.

V and J are TRBV20-1 and TRBJ2-7, with D tentatively TRBD1 (6 bases). The V end was cut by 6 bases, the J end by 4 bases, with 22 bases between. This CDR3 is built from 15 residues. Per germline, CDR1 DFQATT and CDR2 SNEGSKA (reference sequence). Written as DNA, the CDR3 is TGCAGTGCAGATCCACAGGGTGCCGGCATGTACGAGCAGTACTTC. Amino acid sequence: CSADPQGAGMYEQYF.

Many counts were recorded for this clonotype. The V and J genes are TRBV18 and TRBJ1-1; possible D gene TRBD1, 5 bases. The CDR3 covers 14 residues. From germline, CDR1 is KGHSH and CDR2 LQKENI. V was clipped by 3 bases and J by 6 bases, with 14 bases between them. CDR3 sequence (DNA): TGTGCCAGCTCACCCTCCGGGGGTAGAGCTGAAGCTTTCTTT. Translated: CASSPSGGRAEAFF.

The table lists this clonotype with a few counts. The chain uses TRBV30 and TRBJ2-2, with 7 bases aligning to TRBD2. Germline CDR1 is GTSNPN and CDR2 is SVGIG (reference sequence). The V segment lost 2 bases and the J segment 5 bases; nucleotides outside the gene matches: 8. CDR3 size: 15 residues. CDR3 sequence: CAWSLGAGVTGELFF. In nucleotides, the CDR3 is TGTGCCTGGAGTCTAGGTGCGGGAGTGACCGGGGAGCTGTTTTTT. The complete variable domain, with remaining parts taken from reference TRBV30 and TRBJ2-2, reads SQTIHQWPATLVQPVGSPLSLECTVEGTSNPNLYWYRQAAGRGLQLLFYSVGIGQISSEVPQNLSASRPQDRQFILSSKKLLLSDSGFYLCAWSLGAGVTGELFFGEGSRLTVL.

This clonotype was seen at least ten times. The chain couples TRBV5-5 to TRBJ2-6; no definite D call. Germline V CDR1 and CDR2: SGHKS, YYEKEE (reference sequence). The CDR3 extends over 17 amino acids. Trimming left V 3 bases short and J 0 bases short, with 13 bases between. This CDR3 reads CASSSAPGDSGANVLTF. The CDR3 coding sequence is TGTGCCAGCAGCTCCGCCCCGGGTGACTCTGGGGCCAACGTCCTGACTTTC.

This clonotype has a handful of counts. The V gene is TRBV28, the J gene TRBJ1-1, with a possible D match to TRBD1 (6 bases). Germline V lookup: CDR1 MDHEN, CDR2 SYDVKM. The CDR3 is 14 residues long. V lost 4 bases, J lost 8 bases, and 17 bases lay in between. CDR3 sequence (DNA): TGTGCCAGCAGTTCCCCCCACAGGGAAGGCGAAGCTTTCTTT. Protein: CASSSPHREGEAFF.

In this sample, this clonotype turned up a few times. The chain couples TRBV29-1 to TRBJ1-2; D is undetermined. V lost 6 bases and J 0 bases, leaving 11 bases between the germline ends. The germline CDR1 and CDR2 sequences are SQVTM and ANQGSEA. CDR3 length equals 13 residues. The CDR3 reads CSVSVGTNYGYTF. Here the CDR3 DNA reads TGCAGCGTCTCCGTCGGGACTAACTATGGCTACACCTTC.

The chain uses TRBV4-2 and TRBJ2-5; 7 positions agree with TRBD2. The CDR3 is 16 residues long. J lost 5 bases, V lost 0 bases, and 9 bases had no gene match. Germline V lookup: CDR1 LGHNA, CDR2 YNFKEQ. The CDR3 region has the DNA TGTGCCAGCAGCCAAGAGGGGGGGGATCGGCCCGAGACCCAGTACTTC. Its translation is CASSQEGGDRPETQYF.

The J gene is TRBJ2-1, the V gene TRBV7-8, with 7 bases aligning to TRBD2. The germline gives CDR1 SGHVS, CDR2 FQNEAQ. The CDR3 loop spans 16 amino acids. Trimming cost V 0 bases and J 6 bases; bases outside gene matches: 8. CDR3 in DNA: TGTGCCAGCAGCTTAGCGGTCAAGCGGGAAAGCAATGAGCAGTTCTTC. This translates into CASSLAVKRESNEQFF.

V gene TRBV20-1 combines with J gene TRBJ2-5; maybe TRBD2 (6 bases). Trimming removed 0 bases from V and 0 bases from J, with 14 bases in between. Germline V gives CDR1 DFQATT, CDR2 SNEGSKA (reference sequence). This CDR3 is 16 amino acids long. The CDR3 region has the DNA TGCAGTGCTAGAGAATCCCGGGACTGGAACCAAGAGACCCAGTACTTC. Protein sequence: CSARESRDWNQETQYF.

The gene calls are TRBV20-1 and TRBJ2-7; 7 bases line up with TRBD2. V gave up 2 bases and J gave up 6 bases; unmatched junction bases: 19. Germline assignment: CDR1 DFQATT and CDR2 SNEGSKA (reference sequence). The CDR3 contains 17 residues. The CDR3 is CSARRVAGGRSSSEQYF. The CDR3 bases are TGCAGTGCTAGAAGGGTGGCTGGCGGGAGAAGCTCGTCCGAGCAGTACTTC.

This clonotype was counted ten times or more. The genes are TRBV11-2 and TRBJ2-1; D uncertain. This CDR3 has 13 residues. Germline CDR1 reads SGHAT; CDR2 reads FQNNGV. Deletions cut 1 base from V and 7 bases from J, with 8 bases between. The CDR3 DNA sequence: TGTGCCAGCAGCTTAGGTGTCAATAATGAGCAGTTCTTC. It encodes CASSLGVNNEQFF.

This clonotype was detected ten times or more. The genes are TRBV21-1 and TRBJ1-3. TRBV21-1 is a documented pseudogene. The CDR3 runs 17 residues. Here the CDR3 reads CASSKVTRRSSGNTIYF. For the CDR3, the DNA is TGTGCCAGCAGCAAAGTCACCCGTCGGAGCTCTGGAAACACCATATATTTT.

In its sample, this clonotype was seen a few times. The CDR3 DNA reads TGTGCCAGCAGCCAAGATCCAGGTGGAGATAGGGAGCAGTACTTC. It is translated as CASSQDPGGDREQYF. The chain uses TRBV4-2 and TRBJ2-7, with D unclear. Trimming stripped 0 bases from V and 7 bases from J, with 16 bases between. CDR3 length equals 15 residues. Germline-derived CDR1 and CDR2 are LGHNA and YNFKEQ.

The V call is TRBV6-5, the J call TRBJ1-2; D is possibly TRBD1 (6 bases). The V end was cut by 8 bases, the J end by 8 bases, with 12 bases between. Germline assignment: CDR1 MNHEY and CDR2 SVGAGI. This CDR3 has 11 amino acids. The CDR3 here is CASEGGRGYTF. CDR3 nucleotide sequence: TGTGCCAGCGAGGGGGGAAGAGGCTACACCTTC.

This clonotype was counted many times. This chain connects TRBV24-1 to TRBJ2-3; 10 nucleotides match TRBD2. Germline assignment: CDR1 KGHDR and CDR2 SFDVKD. This CDR3 comprises 16 residues. V gave up 4 bases and J gave up 1 base; unmatched junction bases: 4. The CDR3 protein is CATSDSGTSGTDTQYF. In DNA form, the CDR3 reads TGTGCCACCAGTGACTCCGGGACTAGCGGCACAGATACGCAGTATTTT.